The 23 T cell receptor beta chains presented below share a single source sample, sequenced in a study of cytomegalovirus exposure and HLA in healthy donors. A multiplex PCR was run with 60 Vbeta primers and 13 Jbeta primers. Clones were read by immunoSEQ multiplex PCR, and TCRdb kept only the in-frame ones, dropping some. The sample gives under 200,000 clones, approximately 59% of which show up once; 2.5% to 3% is in the top ten. Specimen: PBMCs. The receptors derive from a man in his forties or fifties in good health and CMV-seronegative.

The chain uses TRBV5-3 and TRBJ1-1, with 9 bases that match TRBD1. TRBV5-3 is an open reading frame, and its role is uncertain. The trim removed 3 bases at V and 5 bases at J, leaving 8 bases unmatched. CDR3 size: 15 residues. In DNA, the CDR3 is TGTGCCAGAAGCTCGCCGGGACAGGGATGGACTGAAGCTTTCTTT. Amino acid sequence: CARSSPGQGWTEAFF.

The chain employs TRBV18 and TRBJ1-1; TRBD1 matches 7 bases. V dropped 4 bases and J dropped 1; count of bases not matched to a gene: 6. The CDR3 spans 15 residues. The germline CDR1 and CDR2 sequences are KGHSH and LQKENI. In DNA form, the CDR3 reads TGTGCCAGCTCACAGGGGGCGAAGGGGAACACTGAAGCTTTCTTT. This gives the protein CASSQGAKGNTEAFF.

The chain combines TRBV27 with TRBJ1-2; no firm D call. Germline values: CDR1 MNHEY, CDR2 SMNVEV (reference sequence). This CDR3 is built from 15 residues. The V and J ends lost 3 bases and 5 bases respectively, with 16 bases between them. CDR3 bases: TGTGCCAGCAGTTTGGGTCGGCAGGCCCCGTATGGCTACACCTTC. Translating gives CASSLGRQAPYGYTF.

This chain links TRBV19 with TRBJ2-7; 7 positions match TRBD1. Germline loops: CDR1 LNHDA, CDR2 SQIVND (reference sequence). CDR3 size: 14 residues. The V segment lost 6 bases and the J segment 0 bases; nucleotides outside the gene matches: 5. CDR3 nucleotides: TGTGCCAGTAGAGATCGGGACAGCTCCTACGAGCAGTACTTC. Translated, it gives CASRDRDSSYEQYF.

This clone was observed a single time. The V and J genes are TRBV6-6 and TRBJ2-3; 11 bases fit TRBD2. With V trimmed by 6 bases and J by 5 bases, 7 bases remained unmatched. Germline CDR1 is MNHNY and CDR2 is SVGAGI (reference sequence). The CDR3 spans 15 residues. The DNA for the CDR3 is TGTGCCAGCAGGGTACTAGCGGGAGCGGTAGATACGCAGTATTTT. Amino acid sequence: CASRVLAGAVDTQYF.

The chain recombines TRBV5-1 with TRBJ1-1; TRBD1 might be the D (5 bases). V was cut by 0 bases and J by 1 base, with 10 bases left in between. There are 15 residues in the CDR3. Germline values: CDR1 SGHRS, CDR2 YFSETQ. The CDR3 protein is CASSLDGQGNTEAFF. CDR3 DNA: TGCGCCAGCAGCTTGGACGGTCAGGGGAACACTGAAGCTTTCTTT.

The sample holds a few counts of this clone. Here the CDR3 reads CASSPGGTQYF. In DNA form, the CDR3 reads TGTGCCAGCAGCCCAGGGGGTACGCAGTATTTT. V usage is TRBV7-2 and J usage is TRBJ2-3; 7 bases align to TRBD1. The V gene's germline CDR1 is SGHTA and CDR2 FQGNSA. The trim removed 5 bases at V and 8 bases at J, leaving 1 base unmatched. The CDR3 spans 11 residues.

The genes are TRBV6-5 and TRBJ2-1; maybe TRBD1 (6 bases). V was trimmed by 6 bases and J by 0 bases, leaving 6 bases between them. Germline lookup yields CDR1 MNHEY and CDR2 SVGAGI. The CDR3 consists of 13 residues. This CDR3 reads CASRTGSYNEQFF. CDR3 nucleotide sequence: TGTGCCAGCAGGACAGGCTCCTACAATGAGCAGTTCTTC.

This sequence joins TRBV7-9 and TRBJ2-7, with TRBD2 matching over 7 bases. This CDR3 comprises 15 residues. Germline CDR1 reads SEHNR; CDR2 reads FQNEAQ (reference sequence). The V segment lost 5 bases and the J segment 3 bases; nucleotides outside the gene matches: 10. CDR3 bases: TGTGCCAGCAGCCGGACGGGGGGAGGTGTCTACGAGCAGTACTTC. Translation: CASSRTGGGVYEQYF.

This chain links TRBV5-1 with TRBJ2-5; the match to TRBD1 covers 9 bases. The DNA end is more similar to TRBJ2-7, so the J call may be wrong. This CDR3 spans 14 amino acids. Germline CDR1 reads SGHRS; CDR2 reads YFSETQ. The CDR3 sequence is CASSEDRGSYEQYF. The CDR3 DNA is TGCGCCAGCAGCGAGGACAGGGGCTCCTACGAGCAGTACTTC.

The genes are TRBV6-7 and TRBJ2-5; D may be TRBD1 (6 bases). TRBV6-7 is recorded as an ORF, its role being uncertain. This CDR3 has 15 residues. V gave up 0 bases and J gave up 2 bases, with 10 bases separating them. Here the CDR3 reads CASSYSTGKQETQYF. In nucleotides, the CDR3 is TGTGCCAGCAGTTACTCGACAGGAAAACAAGAGACCCAGTACTTC.

This clone was seen only a few times. This chain uses TRBV2 with TRBJ2-1; 7 bases map to TRBD2. The germline V gene has CDR1 SNHLY and CDR2 FYNNEI. Trimming removed 3 bases from V and 0 bases from J; junction bases left unmatched: 8. The length of the CDR3 is 17 residues. CDR3 bases: TGTGCCAGCAGTGATGTCACTAGCGCCCTCTCCTACAATGAGCAGTTCTTC. This translates into CASSDVTSALSYNEQFF. The full variable domain, with the rest looked up from reference TRBV2 and TRBJ2-1, is EPEVTQTPSHQVTQMGQEVILRCVPISNHLYFYWYRQILGQKVEFLVSFYNNEISEKSEIFDDQFSVERPDGSNFTLKIRSTKLEDSAMYFCASSDVTSALSYNEQFFGPGTRLTVL.

The chain has TRBV7-3 and TRBJ2-1; 10 bases line up with TRBD2. Trimming at V came to 8 bases and at J to 6 bases, leaving 7 bases not matched to a gene. This CDR3 region has 14 residues. CDR1 SGHTA and CDR2 FQGTGA come from the germline V gene. The CDR3: CASGSGRAFNEQFF. The DNA for the CDR3 is TGTGCCAGCGGGAGCGGGAGGGCTTTCAATGAGCAGTTCTTC.

This clone was observed a few times. An end of the junction differs from the germline gene, which may be a read error. The chain carries TRBV5-1 and TRBJ2-1, with TRBD2 matching over 10 bases. Germline V gene sequence: CDR1 SGHRS, CDR2 YFSETQ. The CDR3 totals 14 residues. CDR3 nucleotides: TGCGCCAGCAGCTCCGGGACTAGCGTCAATGAGCGGTTCTTC. Protein: CASSSGTSVNERFF.

This clone was found a few times. The chain has TRBV5-1 and TRBJ2-2, with a weak D call TRBD2 (5 bases). Trimming removed 3 bases from V and 3 bases from J, with 15 bases in between. Germline V gene data show CDR1 as SGHRS and CDR2 as YFSETQ. This CDR3 is 16 amino acids long. This CDR3 reads CASSSLAGVDTGELFF. Here the CDR3 DNA reads TGCGCCAGCAGCTCTCTGGCCGGGGTGGACACCGGGGAGCTGTTTTTT.

This clone appeared a few times. V and J are TRBV4-1 and TRBJ1-1; D may be TRBD1 (5 bases). Trimming removed 8 bases from V and 4 bases from J, with 26 bases in between. The CDR3 totals 17 residues. Germline V gene sequence: CDR1 MGHRA, CDR2 YSYEKL. The CDR3 sequence is CASGPTWTNVGSTEAFF. The CDR3 nucleotides read TGCGCCAGCGGACCCACCTGGACAAATGTAGGTAGCACTGAAGCTTTCTTT.

The chain recombines TRBV18 with TRBJ1-2; 7 bases fit TRBD1. V was pared by 0 bases and J by 4 bases, with 5 bases of the junction left unmatched. This CDR3 spans 15 amino acids. Per the germline V gene, CDR1 is KGHSH and CDR2 is LQKENI. The CDR3 DNA sequence: TGTGCCAGCTCACCACCCGGGGACAGAATCTATGGCTACACCTTC. Its protein is CASSPPGDRIYGYTF.

To note about this clone: In the same sample, other DNA sequences code for this CDR3. This chain joins TRBV6-4 and TRBJ2-2; D might be TRBD1 (5 bases). Looked up from germline, CDR1 is MRHNA and CDR2 is SNTAGT. With 6 bases removed from V and 1 base from J, the gap between germline ends came to 9 bases. CDR3 size: 14 residues. The CDR3 here is CASRPQGNTGELFF. The CDR3 DNA is TGTGCCAGCAGACCCCAGGGGAACACCGGGGAGCTGTTTTTT.

The chain links TRBV5-4 to TRBJ2-7, with D possibly matching TRBD2 (6 bases). This CDR3 has 14 amino acids. Trimming cost V 2 bases and J 6 bases, with 15 bases left between them. Germline lookup yields CDR1 SGHNT and CDR2 YYREEE (reference sequence). This CDR3 reads CASSFGPGEGEQYF. The CDR3 nucleotides read TGTGCCAGCAGCTTCGGACCGGGAGAAGGCGAGCAGTACTTC.

The V call is TRBV19, the J call TRBJ2-2, with a tentative D call TRBD2 (5 bases). Germline V lookup: CDR1 LNHDA, CDR2 SQIVND (reference sequence). V was shortened by 3 bases and J by 5 bases, with 10 bases between the two germline ends. This CDR3 has 14 amino acids. The DNA for the CDR3 is TGTGCCAGTAGTATGGCGGGTTGGACCGGGGAGCTGTTTTTT. Amino acid sequence: CASSMAGWTGELFF.

The V call is TRBV6-6, the J call TRBJ1-6; TRBD1 is a possible D gene (6 bases). Trimming shortened V by 8 bases and J by 10 bases, and 18 bases separated the two germline ends. This CDR3 is built from 14 residues. CDR1 and CDR2 from the germline V gene are MNHNY and SVGAGI (reference sequence). CDR3 nucleotides: TGTGCCAGCGAGCGGGGACAAGGGGGATCACCCCTCCACTTT. Its translation is CASERGQGGSPLHF.

This sequence joins TRBV19 and TRBJ2-5; 10 bases are a match to TRBD2. The V gene end was trimmed by 5 bases and the J gene end by 5 bases; junction bases not matched to a gene: 8. Germline V gene data show CDR1 as LNHDA and CDR2 as SQIVND (reference sequence). The CDR3 is 15 residues long. CDR3 amino acids: CASSELTSGDETQYF. CDR3 in DNA: TGTGCCAGTAGTGAACTCACTAGCGGGGATGAGACCCAGTACTTC.

This clone was seen a single time. The junction and the germline gene differ at one end; a read error may be behind it. The chain is built from TRBV7-7 and TRBJ2-1; 7 bases fit TRBD1. This CDR3 is 15 amino acids long. Germline lookup yields CDR1 SSHAT and CDR2 FNYEAQ (reference sequence). CDR3 nucleotide sequence: TGTGCTAGCAGCACCGGGACAGACTCCTACAATGAGCAGTTCTTC. It specifies CASSTGTDSYNEQFF.